This T cell receptor (beta chain) was identified in a study of T-cell memory formation after mild COVID-19. Study information: Largely, TCR clusters stayed within a single donor.

This CDR3 comprises 16 residues. Deletions cut 4 bases from V and 1 base from J, with 15 bases between. Germline V gene data show CDR1 as SEHNR and CDR2 as FQNEAQ (reference sequence). In TCRdb, the 5' RACE reads were re-called with MiXCR into one record per CDR3 protein. This table holds under 250,000 distinct CDR3 sequences, 15% found once. The receptor was derived from an adult woman who had mild COVID-19 (a few samples of this study predate the infection). Cell type and time point are not known. This chain uses TRBV7-9 with TRBJ2-3, with D uncertain. Material: PBMCs or a T cell subset sorted from them (not recorded which). CDR3 sequence reads: CASSSYQTDRTDTQYF. The CDR3 DNA is TGTGCCAGCAGCTCCTACCAAACAGATCGCACAGATACGCAGTATTTT.